What follows are 14 T cell receptor beta chains derived from one specimen sequenced in a study of T cell repertoires in cytomegalovirus infection. Which antigens these TCRs recognize remains unknown. TCRdb reanalysed the reads using MiXCR and keeps one entry per CDR3 protein. This sample has about 900,000 distinct CDR3 sequences, with around 32% found just once. The sequenced sample was cultured CD8+ T cells from PBMCs, obtained from culture after CMV antigen stimulation. These receptors were collected from a human donor in good health (CMV status not recorded). Some clones in this sample may be carry-over from other donors' samples.

This rearrangement joins TRBV12-5 to TRBJ2-5; D is unresolved. The CDR3 extends over 13 amino acids. Germline V gene sequence: CDR1 LGHNT, CDR2 FRNRAP. Trimming took 1 base from V and 7 from J, leaving 10 bases between them. In DNA form, the CDR3 reads TGTGCTAGTGGTTTGGGACCAGAAGGGACCCAGTACTTC. As protein: CASGLGPEGTQYF.

V and J are TRBV19 and TRBJ1-1; no clear D. The CDR3 runs to 12 residues. CDR1 is LNHDA and CDR2 is SQIVND in the germline V gene (reference sequence). Trimming removed 2 bases at V and 7 bases at J, with 8 bases between. CDR3 in amino acids: CASSIPRGEAFF. The CDR3, as DNA: TGTGCCAGTAGTATACCCCGGGGTGAAGCTTTCTTT.

This clonotype was counted at least ten times. The chain has TRBV7-2 and TRBJ1-5, with no clear D. CDR3 length: 15 residues. Germline values: CDR1 SGHTA, CDR2 FQGNSA. Trimming removed 0 bases at V and 0 bases at J, with 6 bases between. As DNA, the CDR3 is TGTGCCAGCAGCTTAGCTCAGATTAGCAATCAGCCCCAGCATTTT. This encodes CASSLAQISNQPQHF.

To note about this clonotype: A much bigger clone sits one base away, suggesting this may be a read error. CDR3 in DNA: TGTGCCAGCAGCGGGGAGGTTGAGCAGTTCTTC. Amino acids: CASSGEVEQFF. The rearrangement links TRBV7-2 to TRBJ2-1; TRBD2 is a possible D gene (6 bases). Trimming shortened V by 5 bases and J by 9 bases, and 8 bases separated the two germline ends. This CDR3 comprises 11 residues. Germline V gives CDR1 SGHTA, CDR2 FQGNSA.

This clonotype was counted a single time. The chain employs TRBV3-1 and TRBJ2-1; TRBD2 agrees at 14 bases. Germline V gene data show CDR1 as LGHDT and CDR2 as YNNKEL (reference sequence). Trimming took 6 bases from V and 1 from J; bases not matched to a gene: 8. This CDR3 is 18 amino acids long. The CDR3 DNA sequence: TGTGCCAGCAGTCAGCAGGGACTAGCGGGAGCATCCTACAATGAGCAGTTCTTC. Protein product: CASSQQGLAGASYNEQFF.

The sample holds a few counts of this clonotype. This chain links TRBV28 with TRBJ2-7; possibly TRBD1 or TRBD2 for D (5 bases each). V dropped 0 bases and J dropped 1 base, with 10 bases sitting between them. The CDR3 is 15 amino acids. Germline values: CDR1 MDHEN, CDR2 SYDVKM. CDR3 residues: CASSLCPRESYEQYV. DNA for the CDR3: TGTGCCAGCAGTTTATGTCCCAGGGAGTCCTACGAGCAGTACGTC.

The V call is TRBV19, the J call TRBJ1-2; D might be TRBD1 (5 bases). The germline CDR1 and CDR2 sequences are LNHDA and SQIVND (reference sequence). V dropped 10 bases and J dropped 4 bases, with 22 bases sitting between them. CDR3 length: 15 residues. The CDR3 nucleotides read TGTGCCACCACACCCGAGCGGGGGTCGACCTATGGCTACACCTTC. Encoded protein: CATTPERGSTYGYTF.

This clonotype was found a few times. This chain connects TRBV14 to TRBJ2-5, with 8 bases identical to TRBD2. The germline V gene has CDR1 SGHDN and CDR2 FVKESK. After removal of 0 bases from V and 3 bases from J, the junction contained 3 bases not matched to a gene. CDR3 length: 15 residues. CDR3 DNA: TGTGCCAGCAGCCAAGAGAAGCGGGGGAAAGAGACCCAGTACTTC. Translation: CASSQEKRGKETQYF.

This clonotype occurred a few times. The rearrangement joins TRBV5-4 to TRBJ2-3; D is perhaps TRBD1 (6 bases). Germline-derived CDR1 and CDR2 are SGHNT and YYREEE (reference sequence). The CDR3 extends over 15 amino acids. With 6 bases removed from V and 4 bases from J, the gap between germline ends came to 18 bases. This CDR3 reads CASTPPGVGADTQYF. The CDR3 region has the DNA TGTGCCAGCACCCCCCCAGGGGTAGGGGCAGATACGCAGTATTTT. Looking up the rest from reference TRBV5-4 and TRBJ2-3 gives the full variable domain: ETGVTQSPTHLIKTRGQQVTLRCSSQSGHNTVSWYQQALGQGPQFIFQYYREEENGRGNFPPRFSGLQFPNYSSELNVNALELDDSALYLCASTPPGVGADTQYFGPGTRLTVL.

This clonotype was seen only a few times. This chain links TRBV7-6 with TRBJ2-7; D is perhaps TRBD1 or TRBD2 (5 bases each). CDR3 length: 15 residues. CDR1 SGHVS and CDR2 FNYEAQ come from the germline V gene. Trimming shortened V by 4 bases and J by 9 bases, and 22 bases separated the two germline ends. The CDR3 protein is CASSSAPGSDYRQYF. The CDR3 nucleotides are TGTGCCAGCAGCTCCGCCCCAGGGTCCGACTACAGGCAGTACTTC.

The chain combines TRBV28 with TRBJ1-1, with D perhaps matching TRBD1 (5 bases). The CDR3 consists of 17 residues. Trimming took off 5 bases at V and 0 bases at J, with 19 bases between the two ends. Germline V gene data show CDR1 as MDHEN and CDR2 as SYDVKM. The CDR3 sequence: CASSNIMGTVMNTEAFF. The CDR3 nucleotides read TGTGCCAGCAGTAATATCATGGGGACGGTAATGAACACTGAAGCTTTCTTT.

This clonotype was picked up a small number of times. This chain uses TRBV19 with TRBJ1-6; D unclear. This CDR3 is built from 15 residues. The V and J ends lost 3 bases and 3 bases respectively, with 9 bases between them. Per the germline V gene, CDR1 is LNHDA and CDR2 is SQIVND (reference sequence). CDR3 loop: CASSMVQFYNSPLHF. The DNA of the CDR3 is TGTGCCAGTAGTATGGTTCAGTTCTATAATTCACCCCTCCACTTT. The variable domain in full, completed from reference TRBV19 and TRBJ1-6, reads DGGITQSPKYLFRKEGQNVTLSCEQNLNHDAMYWYRQDPGQGLRLIYYSQIVNDFQKGDIAEGYSVSREKKESFPLTVTSAQKNPTAFYLCASSMVQFYNSPLHFGNGTRLTVT.

The CDR3 sequence is CATSISGGAGYTKTTQYF. The DNA of the CDR3 is TGTGCCACCAGCATTAGCGGGGGGGCCGGGTATACCAAAACGACCCAGTACTTC. V and J are TRBV15 and TRBJ2-5; 11 bases match TRBD2. CDR3 length: 18 residues. V gave up 4 bases and J gave up 7 bases; unmatched junction bases: 17. Germline CDR1 and CDR2: LNHNV and YYDKDF (reference sequence).

This chain joins TRBV12-3 or TRBV12-4 and TRBJ2-7; D is possibly TRBD2 (6 bases). Trimming removed 3 bases from V and 0 bases from J, with 9 bases in between. The length of the CDR3 is 14 residues. In nucleotides, the CDR3 is TGTGCCAGCAGTTTCGGGGGTACCTCCTACGAGCAGTACTTC. The encoded protein is CASSFGGTSYEQYF.